This T cell receptor (beta chain) came from a study of blood T cell repertoires in COVID-19. Study summary: Nucleic acid was either cDNA or gDNA, and it came from T cells, B-cell-depleted T cells, or PBMCs.

This clone was counted a single time. Germline lookup yields CDR1 LNHDA and CDR2 SQIVND (reference sequence). V was clipped by 6 bases and J by 4 bases; unmatched bases: 5. The length of the CDR3 is 15 residues. The repertoire was sequenced with immunoSEQ multiplex PCR; TCRdb's copy has only in-frame clones and lacks some. This table has fewer than 300,000 clones, approximately 85% appearing once. J is TRBJ2-2 and V is TRBV19; TRBD1 matches at 10 bases. Source material: peripheral blood. The source of this sequence is a human donor in a cohort sampled during active COVID-19. This CDR3 reads CASSRQGASTGELFF. In DNA form, the CDR3 reads TGTGCCAGTAGCCGACAGGGGGCTAGCACCGGGGAGCTGTTTTTT.